The 2 T cell receptor beta chains below come from one sample, sequenced in a study of early T cells in non-severe SARS-CoV-2 infection. TCRdb fed the 5' RACE reads into MiXCR, producing one record per CDR3 protein. The sample gives 55,000 to 70,000 distinct CDR3 sequences, approximately 11% of which show up once; approximately 5.9% is in the top ten. Sequencing was done on a sample of whole blood. The receptors stem from an adult who was a healthcare worker with PCR-confirmed SARS-CoV-2 infection or an uninfected control (not recorded which).

This clonotype is medium-sized. V and J are TRBV7-9 and TRBJ2-3, with 11 bases matching TRBD2. Germline loops: CDR1 SEHNR, CDR2 FQNEAQ (reference sequence). V lost 8 bases to trimming and J lost 6 bases; unmatched junction nucleotides: 7. The CDR3 has 14 residues. CDR3 loop: CASSVASGRDTQYF. The CDR3 DNA follows: TGTGCCAGCTCAGTTGCTAGCGGGAGGGATACGCAGTATTTT.

This clonotype showed up many times. The chain carries TRBV20-1 and TRBJ2-7, with 12 nucleotides matching TRBD2. This CDR3 comprises 16 residues. Trimming took 0 bases from V and 5 from J; bases not matched to a gene: 8. CDR1 is DFQATT, CDR2 SNEGSKA, per germline (reference sequence). The CDR3 region is CSARDLAGGNINEQYF. DNA for the CDR3: TGCAGTGCTAGAGACCTAGCGGGAGGGAATATCAACGAGCAGTACTTC.